This T cell receptor (beta chain) was sequenced during a study of vaccination and CD4 T cells after COVID-19. Study summary: PCR on nasal swabs identified SARS-CoV-2 in convalescent patients, of whom some ten were mild and one severe. Each individual in the study obtained two doses of BNT162b2 or mRNA-1273 vaccine.

In the case of this clonotype: Its antigen is currently unknown.

Stated treatment: roughly 10-day PBMC culture with coronavirus spike peptide pools or control peptides (ViraFEST assay). ViraFEST used peptide pools to expand antigen-specific T cells and subsequently sequenced their TCRs. Cultured CD4+ T-cell DNA underwent Oncomine TCR Beta short-read sequencing. Investigators obtained genomic DNA by extraction from cultured CD4+ T cells. TCRdb re-analysed the PCR reads in MiXCR, keeping a single row per CDR3 protein. The sample lists around 16,000 distinct CDR3 sequences; 45% to 60% were seen once. Sequenced material: CD4+ T cells from blood, cultured in vitro, taken before SARS-CoV-2 vaccination. This sequence was found in a human donor who had recovered from COVID-19.

The DNA for the CDR3 is TGTGCCAGCAGGGGGACGGACGATCTAGCCAAAAACATTCAGTACTTC. Protein: CASRGTDDLAKNIQYF. The V call is TRBV6-1, the J call TRBJ2-4, with D perhaps TRBD1 or TRBD2 (5 bases each). The CDR3 is 16 amino acids. V lost 6 bases and J lost 0, with 15 bases in between. CDR1 and CDR2 (germline): MNHNS, SASEGT.